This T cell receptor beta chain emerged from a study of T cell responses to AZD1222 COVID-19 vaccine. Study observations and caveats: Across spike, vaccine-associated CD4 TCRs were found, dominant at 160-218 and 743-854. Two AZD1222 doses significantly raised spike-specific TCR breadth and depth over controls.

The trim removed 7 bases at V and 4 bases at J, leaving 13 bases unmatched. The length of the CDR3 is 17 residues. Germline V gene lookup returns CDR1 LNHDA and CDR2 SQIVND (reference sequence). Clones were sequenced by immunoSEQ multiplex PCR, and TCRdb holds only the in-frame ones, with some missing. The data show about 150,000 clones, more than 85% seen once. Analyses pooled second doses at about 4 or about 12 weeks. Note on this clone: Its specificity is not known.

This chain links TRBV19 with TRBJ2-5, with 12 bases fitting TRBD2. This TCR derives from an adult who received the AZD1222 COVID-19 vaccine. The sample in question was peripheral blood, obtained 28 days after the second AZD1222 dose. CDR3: CASTESSGRARGETQYF. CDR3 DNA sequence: TGTGCCAGTACCGAGTCTAGCGGGAGGGCCAGGGGAGAGACCCAGTACTTC.